This TCR beta chain was identified during a study of PD-1 blockade in classical Hodgkin lymphoma. Comment on this clone: Its specificity is unknown. The sample has other DNA sequences that encode this CDR3 too.

Germline CDR1 reads LNHDA; CDR2 reads SQIVND (reference sequence). The CDR3 loop spans 13 amino acids. The ends were cut back, 3 bases at V and 0 bases at J, with 4 bases in the middle. Libraries were prepared by immunoSEQ multiplex PCR; TCRdb keeps only in-frame clonotypes and omits some of them. The sample includes some 95,000 clones, over 75% of them seen just once. Regarding time point: cycle 4 day 1 (C4D1), after 6 weeks of nivolumab. Each patient experienced a relapse that followed autologous stem cell transplantation, and brentuximab vedotin exposure varied. Findings and caveats of the study: Complete responders started with a diversity level that resembled newly diagnosed patients at baseline.

The chain combines TRBV19 with TRBJ2-3; D gene uncertain. The sequence was collected from a human donor with classical Hodgkin lymphoma. Material: peripheral blood mononuclear cells (PBMCs), obtained before the fourth cycle of nivolumab. Here the CDR3 DNA reads TGTGCCAGTAGTATCGGTAGCACAGATACGCAGTATTTT. Amino acid sequence: CASSIGSTDTQYF.